The 5 T cell receptor beta chains given below trace back to one sample, sequenced in a study of blood T cell repertoires in COVID-19. Only in-frame clones appear in the TCRdb table, and some are missing; sequencing was by immunoSEQ multiplex PCR. Seen here are tens of thousands of clones, around 91% observed once, and the top ten hold around a quarter. What was sequenced was peripheral blood. The origin of the receptors is a man aged 55 to 70 with active or convalescent COVID-19.

The rearrangement links TRBV19 to TRBJ2-3, with 8 bases identical to TRBD2. CDR1 LNHDA and CDR2 SQIVND come from the germline V gene (reference sequence). This CDR3 region has 17 residues. The junction had 13 bases not matched to a gene; V was cut back by 3 bases and J by 5 bases. CDR3 sequence: CASSISASGSSGDTQYF. The CDR3 DNA is TGTGCCAGTAGTATTTCGGCTAGCGGGTCCTCGGGAGATACGCAGTATTTT.

V and J are TRBV3-1 (or the pseudogene TRBV3-2) and TRBJ2-7; the match to TRBD1 covers 10 bases. V lost 7 bases to trimming and J lost 4 bases; unmatched junction nucleotides: 7. This CDR3 comprises 14 residues. Germline assignment: CDR1 LGHDT and CDR2 YNNKEL (reference sequence). The CDR3 bases are TGTGCCAGCAAACGGACAGGGGGTCTTTACGAGCAGTACTTC. Its protein product is CASKRTGGLYEQYF.

The J gene is TRBJ1-1, the V gene TRBV10-3; tentative D call: TRBD1 (6 bases). The length of the CDR3 is 14 residues. The V and J ends lost 5 bases and 5 bases respectively, with 15 bases between them. Germline V lookup: CDR1 ENHRY, CDR2 SYGVKD. CDR3 amino acids: CAISQGSIGTEAFF. The CDR3 bases are TGTGCCATCAGTCAGGGGTCTATTGGGACTGAAGCTTTCTTT.

The chain is built from TRBV29-1 and TRBJ2-1, with D tentatively TRBD1 or TRBD2 (5 bases each). CDR1 is SQVTM, CDR2 ANQGSEA, per germline. The ends were cut back, 7 bases at V and 1 base at J, with 14 bases in the middle. The CDR3 totals 14 residues. The DNA of the CDR3 is TGCAGCGGGGGCGGAGGCCCATCCTACAATGAGCAGTTCTTC. It yields the protein CSGGGGPSYNEQFF.

This clone turned up a few times. The gene calls are TRBV6-2 or TRBV6-3 and TRBJ2-2; D gene unclear. The V gene lost 6 bases and the J gene lost 6 bases, with 14 bases spanning the gap. Germline V gene data show CDR1 as MNHEY and CDR2 as SVGEGT. The CDR3 loop spans 14 amino acids. The CDR3 region has the DNA TGTGCCAGCAGCCAAAGTAGTGTAGCCGGGGAGCTGTTTTTT. It codes for CASSQSSVAGELFF.